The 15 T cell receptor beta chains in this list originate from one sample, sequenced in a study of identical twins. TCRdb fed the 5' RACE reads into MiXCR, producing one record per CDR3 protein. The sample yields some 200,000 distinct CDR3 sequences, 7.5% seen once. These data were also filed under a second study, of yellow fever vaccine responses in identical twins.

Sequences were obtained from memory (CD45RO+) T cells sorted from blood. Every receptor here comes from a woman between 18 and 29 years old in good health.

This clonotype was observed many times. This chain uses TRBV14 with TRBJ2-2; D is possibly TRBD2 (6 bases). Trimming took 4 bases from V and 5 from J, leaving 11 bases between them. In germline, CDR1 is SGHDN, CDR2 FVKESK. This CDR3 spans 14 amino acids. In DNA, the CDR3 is TGTGCCAGCAGCCTAGTTCGGGGGACCGGGGAGCTGTTTTTT. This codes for CASSLVRGTGELFF.

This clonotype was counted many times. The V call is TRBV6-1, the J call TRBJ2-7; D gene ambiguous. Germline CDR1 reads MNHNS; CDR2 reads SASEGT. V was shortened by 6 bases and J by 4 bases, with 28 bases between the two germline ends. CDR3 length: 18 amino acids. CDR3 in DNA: TGTGCCAGCAGAAACCGTGGGGATACCCTATATAATTCTTACGAGCAGTACTTC. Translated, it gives CASRNRGDTLYNSYEQYF.

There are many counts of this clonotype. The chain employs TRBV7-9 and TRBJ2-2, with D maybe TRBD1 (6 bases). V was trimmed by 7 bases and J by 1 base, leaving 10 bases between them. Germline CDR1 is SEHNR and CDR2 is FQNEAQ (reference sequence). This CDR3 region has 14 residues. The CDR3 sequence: CASTTRGNTGELFF. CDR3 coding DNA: TGTGCCAGCACCACCAGGGGGAACACCGGGGAGCTGTTTTTT. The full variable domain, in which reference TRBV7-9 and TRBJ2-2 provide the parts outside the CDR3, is DTGVSQNPRHKITKRGQNVTFRCDPISEHNRLYWYRQTLGQGPEFLTYFQNEAQLEKSRLLSDRFSAERPKGSFSTLEIQRTEQGDSAMYLCASTTRGNTGELFFGEGSRLTVL.

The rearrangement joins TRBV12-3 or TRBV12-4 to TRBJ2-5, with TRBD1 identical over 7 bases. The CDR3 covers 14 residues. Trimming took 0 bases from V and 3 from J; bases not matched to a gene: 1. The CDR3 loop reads CASSLAGTEETQYF. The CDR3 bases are TGTGCCAGCAGTTTAGCAGGGACAGAAGAGACCCAGTACTTC.

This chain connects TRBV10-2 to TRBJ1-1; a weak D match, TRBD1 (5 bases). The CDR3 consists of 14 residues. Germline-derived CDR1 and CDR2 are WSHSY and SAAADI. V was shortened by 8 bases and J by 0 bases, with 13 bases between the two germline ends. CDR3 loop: CASSDRGLNTEAFF. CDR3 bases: TGCGCCAGCTCTGATCGGGGGTTGAACACTGAAGCTTTCTTT.

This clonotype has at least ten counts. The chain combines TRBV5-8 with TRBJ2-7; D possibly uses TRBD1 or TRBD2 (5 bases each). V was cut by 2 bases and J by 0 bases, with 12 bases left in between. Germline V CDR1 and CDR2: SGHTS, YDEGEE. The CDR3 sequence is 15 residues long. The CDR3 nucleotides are TGTGCCAGCAGCTTCCCGGGGACCAGCTCCTACGAGCAGTACTTC. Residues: CASSFPGTSSYEQYF.

The CDR3 loop reads CASSPREGELFF. The CDR3, as DNA: TGTGCCAGCTCACCACGAGAAGGGGAGCTGTTTTTT. The chain links TRBV18 to TRBJ2-2, with D uncertain. The germline CDR1 and CDR2 sequences are KGHSH and LQKENI. V was shortened by 1 base and J by 8 bases, with 5 bases between the two germline ends. CDR3 length equals 12 residues.

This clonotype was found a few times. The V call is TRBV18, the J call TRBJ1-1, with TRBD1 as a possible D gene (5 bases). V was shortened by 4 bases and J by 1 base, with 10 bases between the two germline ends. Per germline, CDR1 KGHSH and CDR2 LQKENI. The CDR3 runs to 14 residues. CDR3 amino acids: CASSLGHPNTEAFF. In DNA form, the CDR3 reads TGTGCCAGCTCACTCGGACACCCGAACACTGAAGCTTTCTTT.

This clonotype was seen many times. CDR3: CSVEGLGTSRSGEQFF. DNA of the CDR3: TGCAGCGTTGAAGGACTAGGGACTAGCAGATCAGGAGAGCAGTTCTTC. This chain links TRBV29-1 with TRBJ2-1, with TRBD2 identical over 9 bases. CDR3 size: 16 residues. The V gene's germline CDR1 is SQVTM and CDR2 ANQGSEA. Losses at the gene ends were 1 base for V and 10 bases for J; bases not matched to a gene: 14.

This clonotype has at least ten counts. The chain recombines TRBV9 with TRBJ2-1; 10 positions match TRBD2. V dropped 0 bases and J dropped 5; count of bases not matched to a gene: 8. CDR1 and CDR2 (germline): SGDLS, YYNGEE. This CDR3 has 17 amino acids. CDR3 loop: CASSVEGAGGINNEQFF. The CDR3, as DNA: TGTGCCAGCAGCGTAGAGGGAGCGGGGGGGATTAACAATGAGCAGTTCTTC.

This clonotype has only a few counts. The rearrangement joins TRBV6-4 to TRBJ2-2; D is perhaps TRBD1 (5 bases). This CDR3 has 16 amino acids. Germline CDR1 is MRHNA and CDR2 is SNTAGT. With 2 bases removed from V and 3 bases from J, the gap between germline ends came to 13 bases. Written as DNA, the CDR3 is TGTGCCAGCAGTGACACGGCAGGGTACCACACCGGGGAGCTGTTTTTT. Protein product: CASSDTAGYHTGELFF.

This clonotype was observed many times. DNA of the CDR3: TGTGCCATCAGTTCCGAACTAGCGGGAGGGCCAGATACGCAGTATTTT. It is translated as CAISSELAGGPDTQYF. The rearrangement links TRBV10-3 to TRBJ2-3; 13 bases fit TRBD2. The CDR3 sequence is 16 residues long. The germline gives CDR1 ENHRY, CDR2 SYGVKD. V lost 5 bases, J lost 4 bases, and 6 bases stayed unmatched.

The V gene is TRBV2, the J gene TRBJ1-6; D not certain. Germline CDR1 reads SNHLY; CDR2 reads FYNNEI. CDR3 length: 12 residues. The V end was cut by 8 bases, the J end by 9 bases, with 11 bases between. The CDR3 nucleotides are TGTGCCAGCTCCCCTTCGCTTTCACCCCTCCACTTT. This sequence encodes CASSPSLSPLHF.

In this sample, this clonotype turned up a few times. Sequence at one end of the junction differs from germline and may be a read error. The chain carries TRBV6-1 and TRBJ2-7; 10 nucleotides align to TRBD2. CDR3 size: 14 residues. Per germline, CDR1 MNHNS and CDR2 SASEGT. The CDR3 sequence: CASREAGGAYEQYF. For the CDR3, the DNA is TGTGCCAGCAGGGAAGCGGGAGGGGCCTACGAGCAGTACTTC.

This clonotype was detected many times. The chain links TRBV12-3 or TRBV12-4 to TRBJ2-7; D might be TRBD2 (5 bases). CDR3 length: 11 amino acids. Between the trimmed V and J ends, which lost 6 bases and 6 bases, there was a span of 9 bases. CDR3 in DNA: TGTGCCAGCAGGGGTCGGGGCGAGCAGTACTTC. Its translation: CASRGRGEQYF.